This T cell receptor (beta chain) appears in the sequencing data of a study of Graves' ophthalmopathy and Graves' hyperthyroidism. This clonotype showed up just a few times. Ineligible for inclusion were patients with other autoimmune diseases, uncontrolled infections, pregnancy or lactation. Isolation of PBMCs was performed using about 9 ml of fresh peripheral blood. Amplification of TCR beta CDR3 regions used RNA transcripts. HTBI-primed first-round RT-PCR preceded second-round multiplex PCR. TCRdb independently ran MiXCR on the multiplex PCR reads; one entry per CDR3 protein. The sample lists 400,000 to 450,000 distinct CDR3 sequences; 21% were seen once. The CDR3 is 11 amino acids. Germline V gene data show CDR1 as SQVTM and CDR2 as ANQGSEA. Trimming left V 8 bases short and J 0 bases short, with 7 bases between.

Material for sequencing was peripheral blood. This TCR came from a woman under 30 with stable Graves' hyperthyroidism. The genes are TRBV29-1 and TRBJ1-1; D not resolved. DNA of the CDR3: TGCAGCCACGGTGTGAACACTGAAGCTTTCTTT. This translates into CSHGVNTEAFF.